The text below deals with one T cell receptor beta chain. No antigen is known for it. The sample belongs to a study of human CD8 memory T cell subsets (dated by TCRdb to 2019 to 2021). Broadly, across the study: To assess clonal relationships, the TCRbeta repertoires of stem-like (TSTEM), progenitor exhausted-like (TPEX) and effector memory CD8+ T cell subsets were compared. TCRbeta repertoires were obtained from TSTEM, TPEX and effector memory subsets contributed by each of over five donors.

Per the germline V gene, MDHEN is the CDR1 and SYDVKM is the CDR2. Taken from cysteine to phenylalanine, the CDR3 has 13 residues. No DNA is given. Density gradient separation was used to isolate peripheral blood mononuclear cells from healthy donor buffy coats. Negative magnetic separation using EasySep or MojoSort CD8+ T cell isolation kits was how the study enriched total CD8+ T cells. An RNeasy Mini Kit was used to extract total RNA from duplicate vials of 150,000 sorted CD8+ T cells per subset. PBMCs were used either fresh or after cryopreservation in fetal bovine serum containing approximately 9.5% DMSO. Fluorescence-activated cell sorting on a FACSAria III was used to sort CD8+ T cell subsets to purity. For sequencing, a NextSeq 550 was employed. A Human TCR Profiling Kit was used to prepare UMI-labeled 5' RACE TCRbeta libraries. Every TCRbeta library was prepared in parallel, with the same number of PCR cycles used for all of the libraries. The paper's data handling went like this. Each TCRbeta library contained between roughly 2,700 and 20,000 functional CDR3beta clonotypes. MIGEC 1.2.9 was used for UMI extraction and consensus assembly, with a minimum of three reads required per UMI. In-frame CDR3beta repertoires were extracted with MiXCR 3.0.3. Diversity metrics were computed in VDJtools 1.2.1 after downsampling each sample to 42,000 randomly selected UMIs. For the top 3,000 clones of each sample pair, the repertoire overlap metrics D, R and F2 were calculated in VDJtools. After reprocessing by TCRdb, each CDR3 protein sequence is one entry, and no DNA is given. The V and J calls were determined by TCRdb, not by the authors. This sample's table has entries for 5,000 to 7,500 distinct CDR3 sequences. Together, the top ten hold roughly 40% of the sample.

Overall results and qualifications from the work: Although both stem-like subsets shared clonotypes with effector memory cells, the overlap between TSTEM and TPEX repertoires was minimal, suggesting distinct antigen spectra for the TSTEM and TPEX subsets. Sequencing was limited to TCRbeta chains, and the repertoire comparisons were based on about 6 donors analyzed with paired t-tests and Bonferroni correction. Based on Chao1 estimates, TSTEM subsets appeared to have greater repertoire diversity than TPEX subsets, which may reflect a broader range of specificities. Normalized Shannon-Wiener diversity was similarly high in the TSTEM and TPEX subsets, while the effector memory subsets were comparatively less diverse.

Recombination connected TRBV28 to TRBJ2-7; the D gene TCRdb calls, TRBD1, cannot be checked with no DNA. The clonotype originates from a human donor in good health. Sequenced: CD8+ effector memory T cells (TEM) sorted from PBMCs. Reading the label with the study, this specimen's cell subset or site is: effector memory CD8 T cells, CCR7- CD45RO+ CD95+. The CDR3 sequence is CASSLLPGEEQYF.